These 5 T cell receptor beta chains were sequenced from one sample in a study of T cell repertoires in cytomegalovirus infection. Each CDR3 protein gets one entry after TCRdb re-called the reads with MiXCR. The repertoire includes under 800,000 distinct CDR3 sequences, roughly 24% of them detected once, and around 7.6% sits in the top ten. Sequencing was performed on CD8+ T cells from PBMCs. The receptor set was obtained from a human donor in good health (CMV status not recorded). Some clones in this sample may be carry-over from other donors' samples.

The genes are TRBV12-3 or TRBV12-4 and TRBJ1-4, with D uncertain. V was clipped by 7 bases and J by 4 bases, with 16 bases between them. This CDR3 comprises 15 residues. CDR3 residues: CASTSSGDLNEKLFF. DNA of the CDR3: TGTGCCAGCACCTCCTCGGGTGACCTTAATGAAAAACTGTTTTTT.

The rearrangement links TRBV29-1 to TRBJ2-7; D gene uncertain. The V gene lost 0 bases and the J gene lost 3 bases, with 3 bases spanning the gap. The CDR3 is 11 amino acids. Germline-derived CDR1 and CDR2 are SQVTM and ANQGSEA. CDR3 protein: CSVEDSYEQYV. The CDR3 DNA reads TGCAGCGTTGAAGACAGCTACGAGCAGTACGTC.

The table lists this clonotype with a few counts. The V and J genes are TRBV14 and TRBJ2-7; D remains ambiguous. The V gene lost 0 bases and the J gene lost 4 bases, with 10 bases spanning the gap. The CDR3 extends over 14 amino acids. Germline-derived CDR1 and CDR2 are SGHDN and FVKESK. The CDR3 coding sequence is TGTGCCAGCAGCCAAGATCTTGGCGGATACGAGCAGTACTTC. Amino acid sequence: CASSQDLGGYEQYF.

V and J are TRBV7-9 and TRBJ1-1; D remains ambiguous. The CDR3 loop spans 16 amino acids. V was cut by 1 base and J by 0 bases, with 12 bases left in between. The germline gives CDR1 SEHNR, CDR2 FQNEAQ (reference sequence). The chain's CDR3 is CASSLVDQIMNTEAFF. In DNA form, the CDR3 reads TGTGCCAGCAGCTTAGTGGACCAGATCATGAACACTGAAGCTTTCTTT.

This chain connects TRBV19 to TRBJ2-2; weak D call: TRBD2 (7 bases). The CDR3 runs to 17 residues. Trimming shortened V by 3 bases and J by 4 bases, and 18 bases separated the two germline ends. Germline V CDR1 and CDR2: LNHDA, SQIVND (reference sequence). The CDR3 nucleotides read TGTGCCAGTAGTATGGGGATGGGGGGGGCGATCACCGGGGAGCTGTTTTTT. Translating gives CASSMGMGGAITGELFF.